The 27 T cell receptor beta chains below were found in one sample sequenced in a study of radiation and T cells in renal cell carcinoma. The time point is: baseline pretreatment blood. The treatment was: 15 Gy SBRT to primary tumor, nephrectomy 4 weeks later. Produced via immunoSEQ multiplex PCR; TCRdb's table is partial and in-frame only. This table holds about 150,000 clones, about 85% found once. Specimen: blood, collected from a patient whose treatment included radiotherapy and nephrectomy. The receptors originated from a woman between 65 and 79 years old with renal cell carcinoma.

The sample holds one count of this clone. Within the sample, other DNA sequences also encode this same CDR3. This chain connects TRBV27 to TRBJ2-3, with 11 nucleotides matching TRBD2. Trimming removed 2 bases from V and 0 bases from J; junction bases left unmatched: 1. The CDR3 contains 16 residues. Germline CDR1 and CDR2: MNHEY and SMNVEV (reference sequence). The CDR3 reads CASSLLAGGSTDTQYF. The DNA of the CDR3 is TGTGCCAGCAGTTTACTAGCGGGGGGCAGCACAGATACGCAGTATTTT.

The CDR3: CASSLKGGHEQYF. The CDR3 bases are TGTGCCAGCAGCTTAAAGGGGGGGCACGAGCAGTACTTC. The chain recombines TRBV7-3 with TRBJ2-7; tentatively, D is TRBD2 (7 bases). Germline V lookup: CDR1 SGHTA, CDR2 FQGTGA. The CDR3 sequence is 13 residues long. The V and J ends lost 1 base and 5 bases respectively, with 9 bases between them. The whole variable domain, filled in from reference TRBV7-3 and TRBJ2-7, reads GAGVSQTPSNKVTEKGKYVELRCDPISGHTALYWYRQSLGQGPEFLIYFQGTGAADDSGLPNDRFFAVRPEGSVSTLKIQRTERGDSAVYLCASSLKGGHEQYFGPGTRLTVT.

The chain is built from TRBV10-3 and TRBJ1-1, with D possibly matching TRBD1 (6 bases). V gave up 2 bases and J gave up 0 bases, with 7 bases separating them. Germline V gene data show CDR1 as ENHRY and CDR2 as SYGVKD. CDR3 length: 14 residues. CDR3 residues: CAISEDRLNTEAFF. CDR3 sequence (DNA): TGTGCCATCAGTGAGGACAGGTTGAACACTGAAGCTTTCTTT.

The V and J genes are TRBV11-2 and TRBJ1-2; a weak D match, TRBD1 (6 bases). This CDR3 has 13 amino acids. Germline V CDR1 and CDR2: SGHAT, FQNNGV. The germline V and J ends were trimmed by 3 bases and 4 bases, with 9 bases remaining between them. In DNA form, the CDR3 reads TGTGCCAGCAGCTTCGGACAGCCCTATGGCTACACCTTC. Its protein is CASSFGQPYGYTF.

The chain carries TRBV27 and TRBJ2-2; D unclear. This CDR3 contains 17 residues. Trimming shortened V by 0 bases and J by 2 bases, and 13 bases separated the two germline ends. The V gene's germline CDR1 is MNHEY and CDR2 SMNVEV (reference sequence). The CDR3 DNA reads TGTGCCAGCAGTTTATCCCCCAGGTTGGGAAACACCGGGGAGCTGTTTTTT. It specifies CASSLSPRLGNTGELFF.

This chain joins TRBV6-1 and TRBJ2-7; maybe TRBD1 (6 bases). The CDR3 totals 14 residues. V lost 4 bases and J lost 7, with 17 bases in between. Per germline, CDR1 MNHNS and CDR2 SASEGT. The CDR3: CASSVRGVIEEQYF. CDR3 in DNA: TGTGCCAGCAGTGTCAGGGGTGTGATAGAAGAGCAGTACTTC.

The chain carries TRBV19 and TRBJ2-2, with 13 bases matching TRBD2. Per the germline V gene, CDR1 is LNHDA and CDR2 is SQIVND (reference sequence). Trimming cost V 4 bases and J 4 bases; bases outside gene matches: 6. The CDR3 extends over 17 amino acids. The CDR3 nucleotides are TGTGCCAGTAGTAGGGAGGGACTAGCGGGACCCACCGGGGAGCTGTTTTTT. Translation gives CASSREGLAGPTGELFF.

The rearrangement joins TRBV11-3 to TRBJ2-3; D is uncertain. Trimming left V 4 bases short and J 2 bases short, with 13 bases between. The CDR3 consists of 15 residues. Germline-derived CDR1 and CDR2 are SGHNT and YENEEA. Here the CDR3 DNA reads TGTGCCAGCAGCTCCTTAAGCCATTTCACAGATACGCAGTATTTT. Its protein is CASSSLSHFTDTQYF.

V gene TRBV6-6 combines with J gene TRBJ1-4, with no clear D. This CDR3 has 14 residues. The V gene's germline CDR1 is MNHNY and CDR2 SVGAGI (reference sequence). Trimming removed 6 bases at V and 8 bases at J, with 16 bases between. The CDR3 DNA follows: TGTGCCAGCAGCCAAACCCAGGTTAAGGAAAAACTGTTTTTT. Translated: CASSQTQVKEKLFF.

The count of this clone is one. This rearrangement joins TRBV27 to TRBJ2-7; the match to TRBD2 covers 11 bases. CDR1 is MNHEY, CDR2 SMNVEV, per germline (reference sequence). The ends lost 4 bases at V and 6 bases at J; junction bases unmatched: 5. The CDR3 is made up of 14 amino acids. Here the CDR3 reads CASSSGLAVFEQYF. The CDR3 nucleotides read TGTGCCAGCAGTTCGGGACTAGCGGTTTTCGAGCAGTACTTC.

This chain connects TRBV28 to TRBJ1-6, with D perhaps matching TRBD1 (6 bases). Deletions cut 3 bases from V and 6 bases from J, with 12 bases between. Per the germline V gene, CDR1 is MDHEN and CDR2 is SYDVKM. The CDR3 covers 15 residues. This CDR3 reads CASSFAGAGNSPLHF. The CDR3 region has the DNA TGTGCCAGCAGTTTTGCAGGGGCGGGTAATTCACCCCTCCACTTT.

The chain combines TRBV10-2 with TRBJ2-3; TRBD2 agrees at 9 bases. Germline CDR1 and CDR2: WSHSY and SAAADI. This CDR3 contains 17 residues. Trimming took 0 bases from V and 1 from J; bases not matched to a gene: 5. The CDR3 nucleotides are TGCGCCAGCAGTGAGTCGCCTAGCGGGATCCGCACAGATACGCAGTATTTT. Translation gives CASSESPSGIRTDTQYF.

This chain links TRBV4-3 with TRBJ1-6; D gene unclear. The CDR3 extends over 16 amino acids. Germline CDR1 reads LGHNA; CDR2 reads YSLEER. V shed 0 bases and J shed 9 bases, with 15 bases lying between them. This CDR3 reads CASSQDGVRASSPLHF. In DNA, the CDR3 is TGCGCCAGCAGCCAAGATGGGGTTCGGGCGAGTTCACCCCTCCACTTT.

This CDR3 reads CASATDRSSYNEQFF. DNA for the CDR3: TGTGCCAGCGCTACGGACCGGAGCTCCTACAATGAGCAGTTCTTC. The J gene is TRBJ2-1, the V gene TRBV6-6; the D is unclear. Germline CDR1 is MNHNY and CDR2 is SVGAGI (reference sequence). V was shortened by 8 bases and J by 0 bases, with 14 bases between the two germline ends. The CDR3 extends over 15 amino acids.

The chain links TRBV15 to TRBJ1-4, with unresolved D. This CDR3 contains 14 residues. V was pared by 8 bases and J by 5 bases, with 15 bases between. The germline CDR1 and CDR2 sequences are LNHNV and YYDKDF (reference sequence). The CDR3 region is CATQLVGVNEKLFF. The CDR3 nucleotides read TGTGCCACCCAACTCGTAGGAGTAAATGAAAAACTGTTTTTT. Looking up the rest from reference TRBV15 and TRBJ1-4 gives the full variable domain: DAMVIQNPRYQVTQFGKPVTLSCSQTLNHNVMYWYQQKSSQAPKLLFHYYDKDFNNEADTPDNFQSRRPNTSFCFLDIRSPGLGDTAMYLCATQLVGVNEKLFFGSGTQLSVL.

The gene calls are TRBV7-2 and TRBJ2-7; possible D gene TRBD1, 6 bases. CDR1 and CDR2 (germline): SGHTA, FQGNSA. The CDR3 is 15 residues long. V was pared by 5 bases and J by 3 bases, with 17 bases between. This CDR3 is CASSAPSGVVYEQYF. The CDR3 DNA is TGTGCCAGCAGCGCGCCCTCAGGGGTGGTCTACGAGCAGTACTTC.

The chain combines TRBV4-3 with TRBJ1-3; D not resolved. Germline CDR1 and CDR2: LGHNA and YSLEER. The CDR3 sequence is 17 residues long. Trimming shortened V by 0 bases and J by 0 bases, and 12 bases separated the two germline ends. The CDR3 spells CASSQDIASSSGNTIYF. CDR3 in DNA: TGCGCCAGCAGCCAAGATATAGCGAGCAGCTCTGGAAACACCATATATTTT.

This clone has just one count. This rearrangement joins TRBV6-5 to TRBJ1-2; the D gene is possibly TRBD1 (6 bases). V dropped 6 bases and J dropped 2 bases, with 13 bases sitting between them. Per germline, CDR1 MNHEY and CDR2 SVGAGI. This CDR3 comprises 14 residues. The CDR3 is CASSFITGNYGYTF. The CDR3 DNA reads TGTGCCAGCAGCTTTATAACAGGGAACTATGGCTACACCTTC.

The rearrangement uses TRBV7-2 and TRBJ2-1; the D gene is possibly TRBD2 (5 bases). V was trimmed by 6 bases and J by 5 bases, leaving 11 bases between them. Germline lookup yields CDR1 SGHTA and CDR2 FQGNSA. CDR3 size: 13 residues. The CDR3 sequence is CASREVGNNEQFF. CDR3 DNA: TGTGCCAGCAGGGAGGTGGGCAACAATGAGCAGTTCTTC.

This chain uses TRBV6-5 with TRBJ2-3; 7 bases are a match to TRBD1. Germline-derived CDR1 and CDR2 are MNHEY and SVGAGI. The CDR3 has 13 amino acids. With 6 bases clipped from V and 2 bases from J, the junction kept 2 bases outside the gene matches. The CDR3 bases are TGTGCCAGCAGAGGGACAGCCACAGATACGCAGTATTTT. Residues: CASRGTATDTQYF.

The J gene is TRBJ2-1, the V gene TRBV9; the D call may be TRBD1 or TRBD2 (5 bases each). Germline V gene data show CDR1 as SGDLS and CDR2 as YYNGEE. V was trimmed by 4 bases and J by 5 bases, leaving 22 bases between them. The CDR3 has 17 residues. The CDR3 region is CASSRSRGPANNNEQFF. In DNA, the CDR3 is TGTGCCAGCAGCCGTAGCCGGGGCCCCGCCAACAACAATGAGCAGTTCTTC.

The CDR3 bases are TGTGCCAGCAGGTACGGGACGGCCCCTTATGGCTACACCTTC. It encodes CASRYGTAPYGYTF. The chain has TRBV28 and TRBJ1-2; D perhaps matches TRBD1 (5 bases). Between the trimmed V and J ends, which lost 6 bases and 5 bases, there was a span of 16 bases. Germline CDR1 MDHEN, CDR2 SYDVKM. The CDR3 covers 14 residues.

J is TRBJ2-5 and V is TRBV5-1, with a weak D call TRBD1 (5 bases). The CDR3 is made up of 14 amino acids. The germline V gene has CDR1 SGHRS and CDR2 YFSETQ. Deletions cut 0 bases from V and 1 base from J, with 7 bases between. This CDR3 is CASSLGTRQETQYF. The CDR3 nucleotides read TGCGCCAGCAGCTTGGGGACACGCCAAGAGACCCAGTACTTC. Full variable domain (missing parts from reference TRBV5-1 and TRBJ2-5): KAGVTQTPRYLIKTRGQQVTLSCSPISGHRSVSWYQQTPGQGLQFLFEYFSETQRNKGNFPGRFSGRQFSNSRSEMNVSTLELGDSALYLCASSLGTRQETQYFGPGTRLLVL.

This chain links TRBV7-2 with TRBJ1-2; 10 bases fit TRBD1. V trimming: 5 bases; J trimming: 8 bases; junction bases outside the gene matches: 8. From germline, CDR1 is SGHTA and CDR2 FQGNSA. The CDR3 loop spans 14 amino acids. CDR3 amino acids: CASSEGQGKGGYTF. In DNA, the CDR3 is TGTGCCAGCAGCGAGGGACAGGGGAAGGGAGGCTACACCTTC.

The chain links TRBV19 to TRBJ1-3, with TRBD1 matching 8 bases. CDR1 and CDR2 (germline): LNHDA, SQIVND (reference sequence). The trim removed 7 bases at V and 5 bases at J, leaving 7 bases unmatched. The CDR3 has 14 residues. The CDR3 coding sequence is TGTGCCAGTAACCAGGGGGCCGGAAGAAACACCATATATTTT. It translates to CASNQGAGRNTIYF.

This clone appeared a single time. The rearrangement joins TRBV12-5 to TRBJ1-1; 8 nucleotides line up with TRBD1. Unmatched junction bases numbered 2, after V lost 0 bases and J lost 2 bases. CDR1 and CDR2 (germline): LGHNT, FRNRAP. This CDR3 has 15 amino acids. Here the CDR3 reads CASGLVGQGNTEAFF. In nucleotides, the CDR3 is TGTGCTAGTGGTTTGGTTGGACAGGGTAACACTGAAGCTTTCTTT.

The V gene is TRBV2, the J gene TRBJ2-5; 7 nucleotides align to TRBD1. Germline V gene lookup returns CDR1 SNHLY and CDR2 FYNNEI. The junction had 4 bases not matched to a gene; V was cut back by 4 bases and J by 5 bases. This CDR3 region has 13 residues. CDR3 sequence (DNA): TGTGCCAGCAGTGCGACAGGGTACGAGACCCAGTACTTC. Protein product: CASSATGYETQYF.